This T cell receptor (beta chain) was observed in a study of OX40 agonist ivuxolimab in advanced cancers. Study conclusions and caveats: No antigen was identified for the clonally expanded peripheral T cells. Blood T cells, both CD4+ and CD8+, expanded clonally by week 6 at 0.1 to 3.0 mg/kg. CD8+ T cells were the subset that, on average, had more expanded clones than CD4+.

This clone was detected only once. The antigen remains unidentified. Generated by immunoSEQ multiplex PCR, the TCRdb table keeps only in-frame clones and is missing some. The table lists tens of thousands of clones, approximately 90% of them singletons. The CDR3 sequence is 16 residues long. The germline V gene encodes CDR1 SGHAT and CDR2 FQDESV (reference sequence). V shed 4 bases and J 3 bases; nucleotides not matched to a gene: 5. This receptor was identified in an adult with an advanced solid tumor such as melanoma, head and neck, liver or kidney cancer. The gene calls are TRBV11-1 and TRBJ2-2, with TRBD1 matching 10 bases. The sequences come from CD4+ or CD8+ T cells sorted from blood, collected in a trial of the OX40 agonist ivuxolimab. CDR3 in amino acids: CASSSPGQGYTGELFF. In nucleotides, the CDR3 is TGTGCCAGCAGCTCGCCGGGACAGGGGTACACCGGGGAGCTGTTTTTT.